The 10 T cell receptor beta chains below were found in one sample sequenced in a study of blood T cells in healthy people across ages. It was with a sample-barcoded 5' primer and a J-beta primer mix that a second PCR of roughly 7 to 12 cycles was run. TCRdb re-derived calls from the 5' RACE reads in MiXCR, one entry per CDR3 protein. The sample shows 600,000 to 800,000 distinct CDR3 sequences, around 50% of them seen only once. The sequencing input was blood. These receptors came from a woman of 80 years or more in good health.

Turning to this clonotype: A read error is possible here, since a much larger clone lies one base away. CDR3 sequence reads: CASSVKAGEVNEQYF. The CDR3 DNA reads as TGCGCCAGCAGCGTAAAAGCGGGAGAAGTGAATGAGCAGTACTTC. V usage is TRBV5-1 and J usage is TRBJ2-4; 8 nucleotides agree with TRBD2. CDR3 length: 15 amino acids. Trimming took 4 bases from V and 13 from J; bases not matched to a gene: 16. Germline CDR1 reads SGHRS; CDR2 reads YFSETQ.

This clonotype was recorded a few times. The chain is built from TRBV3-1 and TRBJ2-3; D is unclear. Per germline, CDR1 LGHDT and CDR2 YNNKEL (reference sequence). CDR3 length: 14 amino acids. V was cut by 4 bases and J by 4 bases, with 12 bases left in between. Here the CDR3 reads CASSRGGGPDTQYF. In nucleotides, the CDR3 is TGTGCCAGCAGCCGCGGCGGCGGCCCAGATACGCAGTATTTT.

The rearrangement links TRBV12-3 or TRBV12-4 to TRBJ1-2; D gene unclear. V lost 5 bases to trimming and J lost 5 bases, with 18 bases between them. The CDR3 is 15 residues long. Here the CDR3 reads CASSELVGVTYGYTF. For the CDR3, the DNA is TGTGCCAGCAGTGAACTAGTTGGAGTAACTTATGGCTACACCTTC.

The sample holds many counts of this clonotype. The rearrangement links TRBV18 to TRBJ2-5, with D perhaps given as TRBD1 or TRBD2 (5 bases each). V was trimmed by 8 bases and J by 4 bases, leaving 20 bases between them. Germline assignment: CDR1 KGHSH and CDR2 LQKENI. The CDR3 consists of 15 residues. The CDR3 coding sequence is TGTGCCAGCAAGTCGAGGGACCGACCGGGAGAGACCCAGTACTTC. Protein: CASKSRDRPGETQYF.

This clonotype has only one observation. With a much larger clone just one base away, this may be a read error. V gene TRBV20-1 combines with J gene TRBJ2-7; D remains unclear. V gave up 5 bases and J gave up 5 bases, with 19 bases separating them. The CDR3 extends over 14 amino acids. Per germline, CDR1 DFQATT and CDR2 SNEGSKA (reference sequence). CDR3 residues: CSACPTGEVNEQYF. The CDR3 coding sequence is TGCAGTGCTTGTCCCACGGGTGAGGTTAACGAGCAGTACTTC.

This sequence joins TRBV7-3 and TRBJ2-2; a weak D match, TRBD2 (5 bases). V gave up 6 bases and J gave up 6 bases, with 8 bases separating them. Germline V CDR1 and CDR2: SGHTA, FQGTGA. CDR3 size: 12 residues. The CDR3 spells CASRERAGELFF. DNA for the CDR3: TGTGCCAGCAGGGAGAGGGCCGGGGAGCTGTTTTTT.

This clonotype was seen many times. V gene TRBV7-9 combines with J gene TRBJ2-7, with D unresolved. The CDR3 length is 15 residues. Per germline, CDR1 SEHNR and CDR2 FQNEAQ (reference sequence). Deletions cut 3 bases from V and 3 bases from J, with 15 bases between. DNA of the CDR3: TGTGCCAGCAGCTTTGGCCCCGGGCCGTTCTACGAGCAGTACTTC. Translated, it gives CASSFGPGPFYEQYF. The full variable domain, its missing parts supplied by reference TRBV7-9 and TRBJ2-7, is DTGVSQNPRHKITKRGQNVTFRCDPISEHNRLYWYRQTLGQGPEFLTYFQNEAQLEKSRLLSDRFSAERPKGSFSTLEIQRTEQGDSAMYLCASSFGPGPFYEQYFGPGTRLTVT.

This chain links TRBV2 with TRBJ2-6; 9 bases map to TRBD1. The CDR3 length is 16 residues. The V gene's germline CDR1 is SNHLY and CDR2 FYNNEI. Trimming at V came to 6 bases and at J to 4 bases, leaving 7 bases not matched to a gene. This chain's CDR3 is CASSPGQGSGANVLTF. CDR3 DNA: TGTGCCAGCAGCCCGGGACAGGGCTCCGGGGCCAACGTCCTGACTTTC.

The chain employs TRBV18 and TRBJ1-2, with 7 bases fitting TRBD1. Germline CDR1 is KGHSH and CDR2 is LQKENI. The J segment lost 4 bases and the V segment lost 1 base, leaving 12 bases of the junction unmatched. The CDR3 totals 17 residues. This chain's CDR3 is CASSPQGSGTAVYGYTF. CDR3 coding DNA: TGTGCCAGCTCACCACAGGGTTCCGGGACAGCCGTCTATGGCTACACCTTC. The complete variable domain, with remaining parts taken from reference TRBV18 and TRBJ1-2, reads NAGVMQNPRHLVRRRGQEARLRCSPMKGHSHVYWYRQLPEEGLKFMVYLQKENIIDESGMPKERFSAEFPKEGPSILRIQQVVRGDSAAYFCASSPQGSGTAVYGYTFGSGTRLTVV.

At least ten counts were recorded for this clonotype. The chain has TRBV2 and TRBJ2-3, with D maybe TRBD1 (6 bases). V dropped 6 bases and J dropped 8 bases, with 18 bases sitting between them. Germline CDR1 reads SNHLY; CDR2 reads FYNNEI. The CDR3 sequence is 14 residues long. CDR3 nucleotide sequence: TGTGCCAGCAGATACCGTCAAAGGGGGAGTACGCAGTATTTT. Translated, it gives CASRYRQRGSTQYF. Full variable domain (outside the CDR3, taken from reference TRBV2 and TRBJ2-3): EPEVTQTPSHQVTQMGQEVILRCVPISNHLYFYWYRQILGQKVEFLVSFYNNEISEKSEIFDDQFSVERPDGSNFTLKIRSTKLEDSAMYFCASRYRQRGSTQYFGPGTRLTVL.